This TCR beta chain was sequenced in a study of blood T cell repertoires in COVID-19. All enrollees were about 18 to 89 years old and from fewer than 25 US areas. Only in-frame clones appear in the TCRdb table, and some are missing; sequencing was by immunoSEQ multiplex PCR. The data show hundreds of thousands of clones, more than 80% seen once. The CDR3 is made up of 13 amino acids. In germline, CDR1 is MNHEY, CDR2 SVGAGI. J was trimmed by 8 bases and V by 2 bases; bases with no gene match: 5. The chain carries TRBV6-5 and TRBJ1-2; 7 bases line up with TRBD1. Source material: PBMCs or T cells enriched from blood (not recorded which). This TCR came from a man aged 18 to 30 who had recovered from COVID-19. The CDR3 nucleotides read TGTGCCAGCAGTTACAGGGGGCGTGGAGGCTACACCTTC. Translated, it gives CASSYRGRGGYTF.